One TCR beta chain is described in this entry. At least ten counts were recorded for this clonotype. The antigen it recognizes is unknown. No much larger clone exists at a distance of one base, and base qualities are not known. TCR libraries were constructed from roughly 380 ng RNA using the Immunoverse kit, and molecular barcoded adaptors covering alpha/delta and beta/gamma chains were employed. TCR library preparation used the same RNA that was used for transcriptome sequencing. Sequencing of TCR libraries was carried out on an Illumina HiSeq 4000 with 2 x 150 cycles. The authors' pipeline ran thus. Using MiXCR, which included quality filtering and error correction, TCR reads were aligned to human V, D, J and C references and then assembled into CDR3 clonotypes. The tcR package in R was used to analyze clonotype counts and gene usage diversity. Raw mapping reads were checked after the RNA-seq reads had been mapped by STAR aligner version 2.5.3a onto the human GRCh37 genome. IR-seq fastq files were randomly downsampled with Seqtk 1.3 to test the effect of sequencing depth on detected clonotypes. The raw public reads went through TCRdb reprocessing: fastp at Q25, MiXCR clone calling, in-frame beta chains kept. Under each unique CDR3 protein, matching rows form one entry showing the most common genes and DNA. It is TCRdb's table, rather than the study itself, that gives the V and J calls and clone size. Here the sample has under 150,000 distinct CDR3 sequences; approximately 13% occur a single time. About 8.6% of the sample goes to the ten largest clones.

Each patient had bone marrow sampled at the time of active disease. Isolation of bone marrow mononuclear cells was performed by Ficoll-Hypaque density gradient centrifugation. Myeloma plasma cells were removed and CD138-negative cells were collected by negative selection after labeling with CD138 magnetic microbeads on a MACS separator. Flow cytometry with CD138 antibodies on an Attune NxT was used to check how pure the isolated cells were. Total RNA was extracted using TRIzol reagent and was quantified on a NanoDrop spectrophotometer. For each patient, the CD138-negative bone marrow sample underwent paired RNA-seq and IR-seq. This sample was included in a study of read filtering for tumor transcriptome and immune sequencing (dated by TCRdb to about 2020). Study-level background: The cohort was composed of some 16 male and about 14 female patients, with a mean age of approximately 70 years and an age range of roughly 40 to 80. By revised international staging, roughly 8 patients were R-ISS I, roughly 17 were R-ISS II and 6 or 7 were R-ISS III. Whole-transcriptome libraries were prepared with the TruSeq RNA Access Library Prep Kit after DNase treatment. Per sample, about 4 to 10.27 million TCR-region mapped reads were obtained with IR-seq, compared with only about 80 to 1273 with RNA-seq. Using the same bone marrow samples, the study ran both targeted immune repertoire sequencing and bulk whole-transcriptome sequencing and then compared the TCR repertoires from each method. A main aim was a read-filtering strategy for immune repertoire data, specifically whether clonotypes supported by a single read should be removed. What the authors observed across the whole study: Rather than purified T cells, the sorted CD138-negative fraction was a mixed bone marrow immune population. When single-read clonotypes were removed, the proportions of shared clonotypes in IR-seq and RNA-seq correlated more strongly. Clonotypes were captured by IR-seq at much higher depth and more reliably than by RNA-seq, and smaller IR-seq throughput was sufficient for identification of most shared clonotypes. Single-read clonotypes made up around 82% of clonotypes but only about 3.5% of total reads in IR-seq, compared with 65% to 75% of clonotypes and approximately 45% of reads in RNA-seq.

Taken from the germline V gene (reference sequence), the CDR1 and CDR2 loops are MNHEY and SMNVEV. Including cysteine and phenylalanine, the CDR3 has 14 amino acids. Kept here is only the CDR3 DNA, which spans 42 bases and is read in frame from base 1. The V and J ends are trimmed by 6 bases and 0 bases, leaving 9 bases between them. The sequence joins TRBV27 to TRBJ1-5; the D segment cannot be called with confidence. The sequence derives from a donor at least 40 years old with multiple myeloma. The specimen sequenced was a population of CD138-negative cells sorted from bone marrow. Sample cell subset or site, as interpreted from the label and publication: bone marrow mononuclear cells depleted of CD138+ plasma/myeloma cells by negative magnetic selection. The CDR3 region: CASSSLYSNQPQHF. Read as DNA, the sequence is TGTGCCAGCAGCTCGCTTTATAGCAATCAGCCCCAGCATTTT.